These 2 T cell receptor beta chains came from one sample sequenced in a study of human T cells and chemical hapten exposure. Using its own MiXCR run on the RACE reads, TCRdb lists one record per CDR3 protein. The sample carries 80,000 or so distinct CDR3 sequences, over 8.5% recorded once. Described time point: patch test 1, 2 weeks after DPC sensitization. Treatment here: therapeutic diphenylcyclopropenone sensitization with weekly scalp DPC. The sequencing here drew on whole blood, taken in connection with sensitization to the hapten diphenylcyclopropenone (DPC). The receptor set was obtained from a woman in her fifties or sixties with alopecia areata. Some clones in this sample may be carry-over from other donors' samples.

The chain combines TRBV3-1 with TRBJ1-6, with no clear D. Trimming took 3 bases from V and 5 from J, leaving 2 bases between them. The length of the CDR3 is 12 residues. In germline, CDR1 is LGHDT, CDR2 YNNKEL (reference sequence). DNA of the CDR3: TGTGCCAGCAGCCAGGATAATTCACCCCTCCACTTT. Its protein product is CASSQDNSPLHF.

This clonotype was observed many times. The chain joins TRBV20-1 to TRBJ2-1; 7 bases agree with TRBD2. This CDR3 is built from 18 residues. V lost 2 bases to trimming and J lost 6 bases; unmatched junction nucleotides: 19. Germline V gene sequence: CDR1 DFQATT, CDR2 SNEGSKA (reference sequence). CDR3 sequence reads: CSARQKPPTSFASNEQFF. The CDR3 DNA follows: TGCAGTGCTAGACAAAAGCCCCCGACTAGCTTCGCTTCCAATGAGCAGTTCTTC.